The table lists the clone carrying this T cell receptor (beta chain) with many counts. TCRdb analysed the RACE reads with MiXCR anew, one entry per CDR3 protein. The data show about 96,000 distinct CDR3 sequences, about 9.3% seen once. Trimming left V 6 bases short and J 6 bases short, with 17 bases between. CDR3 size: 14 residues. Germline CDR1 reads MDHEN; CDR2 reads SYDVKM. The time point: patch test 2, 6 weeks after DPC sensitization. Documented treatment: therapeutic diphenylcyclopropenone sensitization with weekly scalp DPC. These data are taken from a study of human T cells and chemical hapten exposure.

The V gene is TRBV28, the J gene TRBJ2-5, with a possible D match to TRBD1 (5 bases). The source material was whole blood, sampled in connection with sensitization to the hapten diphenylcyclopropenone (DPC). This clonotype was sampled from a middle-aged woman with alopecia areata. Some clones in this sample may be carry-over from other donors' samples. The CDR3 bases are TGTGCCAGCAGCCCCTTCGGTCTGGGGCAGACCCAGTACTTC. Encoded protein: CASSPFGLGQTQYF.